This TCR beta chain was profiled in a study of T cells in lung cancer brain metastases. Broader study findings: The analysis could not control for preoperative corticosteroids affecting T cell infiltration in brain metastases.

As regards this clone: Antigen unknown.

The method was immunoSEQ multiplex PCR; TCRdb's version includes in-frame clones alone and lacks a portion of them. This table has more than 650 clones, approximately 85% appearing once. Trimming stripped 5 bases from V and 8 bases from J, with 10 bases between. The CDR3 length is 12 residues. The germline V gene has CDR1 LGHNA and CDR2 YNFKEQ. This clonotype was obtained from a man aged 65 to 79 with non-small cell lung cancer that had spread to the brain. The specimen was tumor tissue from a brain metastasis. This chain joins TRBV4-2 and TRBJ2-1, with TRBD2 as a possible D gene (5 bases). DNA of the CDR3: TGTGCCAGCAGCAGACCCGGGGATGAGCAGTTCTTC. Translated, it gives CASSRPGDEQFF.